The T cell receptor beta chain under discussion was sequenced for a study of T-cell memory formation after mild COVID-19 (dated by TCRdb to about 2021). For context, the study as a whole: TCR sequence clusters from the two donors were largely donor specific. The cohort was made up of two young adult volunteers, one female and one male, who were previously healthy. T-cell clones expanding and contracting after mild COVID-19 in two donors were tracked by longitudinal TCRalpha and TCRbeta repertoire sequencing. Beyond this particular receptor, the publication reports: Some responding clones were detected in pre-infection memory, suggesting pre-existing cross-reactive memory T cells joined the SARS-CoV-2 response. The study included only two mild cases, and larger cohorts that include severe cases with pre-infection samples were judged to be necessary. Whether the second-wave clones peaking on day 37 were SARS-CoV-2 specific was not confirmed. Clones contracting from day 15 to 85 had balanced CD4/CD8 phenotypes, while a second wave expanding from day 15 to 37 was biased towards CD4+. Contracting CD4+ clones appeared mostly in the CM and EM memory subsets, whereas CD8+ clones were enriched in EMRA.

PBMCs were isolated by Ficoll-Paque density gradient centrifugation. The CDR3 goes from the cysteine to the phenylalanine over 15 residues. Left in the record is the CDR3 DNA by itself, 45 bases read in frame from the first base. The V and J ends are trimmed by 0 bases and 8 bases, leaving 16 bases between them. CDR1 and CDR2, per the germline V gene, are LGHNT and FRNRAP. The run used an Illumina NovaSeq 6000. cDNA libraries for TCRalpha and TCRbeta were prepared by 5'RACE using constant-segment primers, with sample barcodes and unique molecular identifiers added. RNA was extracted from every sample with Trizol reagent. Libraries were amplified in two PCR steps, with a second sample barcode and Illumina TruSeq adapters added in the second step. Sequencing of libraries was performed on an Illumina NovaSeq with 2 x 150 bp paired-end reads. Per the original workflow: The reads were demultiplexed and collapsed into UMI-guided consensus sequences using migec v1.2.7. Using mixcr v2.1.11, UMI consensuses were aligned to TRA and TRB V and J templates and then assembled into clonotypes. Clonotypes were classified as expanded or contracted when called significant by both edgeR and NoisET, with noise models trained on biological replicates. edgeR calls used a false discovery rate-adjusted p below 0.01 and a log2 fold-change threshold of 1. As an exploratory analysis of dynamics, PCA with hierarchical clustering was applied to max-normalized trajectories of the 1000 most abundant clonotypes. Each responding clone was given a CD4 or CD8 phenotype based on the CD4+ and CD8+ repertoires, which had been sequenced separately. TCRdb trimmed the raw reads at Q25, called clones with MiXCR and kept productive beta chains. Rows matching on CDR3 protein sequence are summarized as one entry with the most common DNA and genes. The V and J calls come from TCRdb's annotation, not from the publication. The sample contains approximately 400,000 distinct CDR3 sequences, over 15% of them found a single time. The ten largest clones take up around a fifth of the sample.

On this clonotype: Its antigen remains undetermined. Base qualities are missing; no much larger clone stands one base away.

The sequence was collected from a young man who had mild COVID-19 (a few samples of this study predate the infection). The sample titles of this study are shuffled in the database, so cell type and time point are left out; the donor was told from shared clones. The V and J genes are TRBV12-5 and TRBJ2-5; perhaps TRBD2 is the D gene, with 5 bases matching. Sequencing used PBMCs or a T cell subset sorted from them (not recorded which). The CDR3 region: CASGLVGLAVHTQYF. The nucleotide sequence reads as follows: TGTGCTAGTGGTTTGGTAGGGCTAGCAGTTCATACCCAGTACTTC.